These 12 T cell receptor beta chains came from one sample sequenced in a study of blood T cell repertoires in COVID-19. Method: immunoSEQ multiplex PCR; TCRdb's copy keeps in-frame clones and lacks some. This table has over 100,000 clones, around 81% appearing once. Sequenced: peripheral blood. These TCRs come from a human donor in a cohort sampled during active or convalescent COVID-19.

As regards this clone: The junction departs from germline at one end; a sequencing error may be responsible. The chain joins TRBV30 to TRBJ1-2; 8 positions agree with TRBD1. The length of the CDR3 is 11 residues. The germline gives CDR1 GTSNPN, CDR2 SVGIG (reference sequence). CDR3 nucleotide sequence: TGTGCCTGGAAAATCCGGGACAGGCGATATTTC. Protein: CAWKIRDRRYF.

This chain uses TRBV11-3 with TRBJ2-1, with a weak D call TRBD2 (6 bases). Germline lookup yields CDR1 SGHNT and CDR2 YENEEA. Trimming removed 0 bases from V and 0 bases from J, with 9 bases in between. This CDR3 comprises 16 residues. CDR3 residues: CASSLDFSGSYNEQFF. The CDR3 DNA follows: TGTGCCAGCAGCTTAGATTTTAGCGGCTCCTACAATGAGCAGTTCTTC.

V and J are TRBV4-1 and TRBJ2-7; possible D gene TRBD2, 6 bases. Germline CDR1 reads MGHRA; CDR2 reads YSYEKL. The CDR3 runs 15 residues. The germline V and J ends were trimmed by 8 bases and 6 bases, with 23 bases remaining between them. CDR3 amino acids: CASQNPWDVGGEQYF. Written as DNA, the CDR3 is TGCGCCAGCCAAAATCCCTGGGACGTGGGGGGCGAGCAGTACTTC.

The chain links TRBV29-1 to TRBJ2-4; a possible D gene is TRBD2 (5 bases). This CDR3 has 11 amino acids. Deletions cut 2 bases from V and 8 bases from J, with 7 bases between. Germline CDR1 is SQVTM and CDR2 is ANQGSEA. CDR3 loop: CSVEFGDIQYF. The CDR3 DNA follows: TGCAGCGTTGAATTCGGGGACATTCAGTACTTC. Variable domain in full (rest from reference TRBV29-1 and TRBJ2-4): SAVISQKPSRDICQRGTSLTIQCQVDSQVTMMFWYRQQPGQSLTLIATANQGSEATYESGFVIDKFPISRPNLTFSTLTVSNMSPEDSSIYLCSVEFGDIQYFGAGTRLSVL.

The chain employs TRBV14 and TRBJ2-7; TRBD2 matches 8 bases. This CDR3 region has 15 residues. Germline-derived CDR1 and CDR2 are SGHDN and FVKESK. V was clipped by 3 bases and J by 3 bases; unmatched bases: 7. CDR3 nucleotides: TGTGCCAGCAGCCAGAACTCGGGAGGGAACTACGAGCAGTACTTC. Translating it yields CASSQNSGGNYEQYF.

V usage is TRBV19 and J usage is TRBJ1-4; TRBD1 is a possible D gene (6 bases). The CDR3 spans 14 residues. Deletions cut 8 bases from V and 0 bases from J, with 10 bases between. Germline V gene data show CDR1 as LNHDA and CDR2 as SQIVND (reference sequence). In DNA form, the CDR3 reads TGTGCCAGTGGGGGCTTTACAACTAATGAAAAACTGTTTTTT. Translating it yields CASGGFTTNEKLFF.

The chain has TRBV10-1 and TRBJ2-5, with unresolved D. V lost 8 bases to trimming and J lost 2 bases, with 12 bases between them. CDR1 and CDR2 from the germline V gene are WNHNN and SYGVQD (reference sequence). The CDR3 sequence is 13 residues long. In nucleotides, the CDR3 is TGCGCCAGCTCTAATCGTGATCAAGAGACCCAGTACTTC. As protein: CASSNRDQETQYF.

This clone was observed a few times. This sequence joins TRBV28 and TRBJ1-6, with a weak D call TRBD1 (6 bases). CDR3 length: 13 residues. Germline assignment: CDR1 MDHEN and CDR2 SYDVKM. Trimming removed 6 bases at V and 15 bases at J, with 18 bases between. For the CDR3, the DNA is TGTGCCAGCAGCTCGCCTCAGACAGGTAGCCTCCACTTT. Amino acid sequence: CASSSPQTGSLHF. Complete variable domain (other parts from reference TRBV28 and TRBJ1-6): DVKVTQSSRYLVKRTGEKVFLECVQDMDHENMFWYRQDPGLGLRLIYFSYDVKMKEKGDIPEGYSVSREKKERFSLILESASTNQTSMYLCASSSPQTGSLHFGNGTRLTVT.

The count of this clone is one. The chain combines TRBV15 with TRBJ1-1; the match to TRBD1 covers 7 bases. This CDR3 has 14 residues. CDR1 is LNHNV, CDR2 YYDKDF, per germline (reference sequence). The junction had 1 base not matched to a gene; V was cut back by 2 bases and J by 1 base. The CDR3 loop reads CATSRRTGNTEAFF. DNA for the CDR3: TGTGCCACCAGCAGAAGGACAGGGAACACTGAAGCTTTCTTT. Full variable domain (rest looked up from reference TRBV15 and TRBJ1-1): DAMVIQNPRYQVTQFGKPVTLSCSQTLNHNVMYWYQQKSSQAPKLLFHYYDKDFNNEADTPDNFQSRRPNTSFCFLDIRSPGLGDTAMYLCATSRRTGNTEAFFGQGTRLTVV.

The chain uses TRBV7-8 and TRBJ1-2; the D is unclear. The germline V gene has CDR1 SGHVS and CDR2 FQNEAQ. The CDR3 contains 16 residues. Trimming pared 2 bases from V and 0 bases from J, leaving 13 bases between. The CDR3 region has the DNA TGTGCCAGCAGCTTAAAGCGGACGGACCCTAACTATGGCTACACCTTC. It yields the protein CASSLKRTDPNYGYTF. The variable domain in full, with the rest retrieved from reference TRBV7-8 and TRBJ1-2, is GAGVSQSPRYKVAKRGQDVALRCDPISGHVSLFWYQQALGQGPEFLTYFQNEAQLDKSGLPSDRFFAERPEGSVSTLKIQRTQQEDSAVYLCASSLKRTDPNYGYTFGSGTRLTVV.

The chain couples TRBV4-2 to TRBJ1-2; 7 nucleotides match TRBD1. Germline V lookup: CDR1 LGHNA, CDR2 YNFKEQ. This CDR3 region has 15 residues. J gave up 5 bases and V 0 bases, and 6 bases lay outside the gene matches. In DNA, the CDR3 is TGTGCCAGCAGCCAAGAGTTGGGACAGCGATATGGCTACACCTTC. Translated: CASSQELGQRYGYTF.

This chain connects TRBV6-2 or TRBV6-3 to TRBJ1-6, with D possibly TRBD1 on 5 matching bases. Germline CDR1 and CDR2: MNHEY and SVGEGT. Deletions cut 5 bases from V and 10 bases from J, with 15 bases between. This CDR3 has 14 residues. CDR3 loop: CASSLGAPTSPLHF. Written as DNA, the CDR3 is TGTGCCAGCAGTCTAGGGGCCCCTACATCACCCCTCCACTTT.